This TCR beta chain was captured by sequencing in a study of beta chain features in type 1 diabetes. Study conclusions and caveats: Researchers report that Type 1 diabetes patients had moderately but significantly shorter TCRB CDR3s across all four CD4+ subsets. These data did not resolve whether HLA type affects TCRB rearrangement. Shorter templates may be favored by PCR, equally so in patients and controls.

Germline V CDR1 and CDR2: MGHDK, SYGVNS. The length of the CDR3 is 18 residues. V lost 6 bases and J lost 1; bases outside the gene matches: 12. Details on this clone: Its antigen is unknown.

Sequencing targeted expressed TCRB transcripts, as all isolated RNA had been reverse transcribed. The data were produced by immunoSEQ multiplex PCR, yet TCRdb's version contains in-frame clones alone and is incomplete. This table has hundreds of thousands of clones, 10% to 15% appearing once. This receptor was taken from a young man with type 1 diabetes. The specimen sequenced was naive CD4+ T cells from blood. The chain combines TRBV25-1 with TRBJ1-2; 12 positions agree with TRBD1. CDR3 residues: CASRTRDRGPGGNYGYTF. CDR3 DNA sequence: TGTGCCAGCAGGACTCGGGACAGGGGGCCGGGGGGTAACTATGGCTACACCTTC.